The 23 T cell receptor beta chains given below trace back to one sample, sequenced in a study of liver allograft versus peripheral blood T cells. Study context: The authors compared T cell receptor repertoires in transplanted livers with recipients' peripheral blood repertoires.

Each CDR3 protein is one row after TCRdb ran MiXCR on the reads. The sample lists about 9,200 distinct CDR3 sequences, roughly 26% occurring once. The receptors derive from a human patient who had a liver transplant. Some T cells may possibly be graft donor cells.

The V and J genes are TRBV10-1 and TRBJ2-3, with D possibly being TRBD1 (5 bases). V gave up 4 bases and J gave up 2 bases, with 10 bases separating them. There are 14 residues in the CDR3. Per the germline V gene, CDR1 is WNHNN and CDR2 is SYGVQD (reference sequence). CDR3 sequence (DNA): TGCGCCAGCAGTGTCGGCGGACACACAGATACGCAGTATTTT. Translated: CASSVGGHTDTQYF.

This clonotype was observed many times. The chain links TRBV5-6 to TRBJ2-7; D remains unclear. V shed 0 bases and J shed 3 bases, with 4 bases lying between them. Germline CDR1 SGHDT, CDR2 YYEEEE. CDR3 length equals 12 residues. In DNA, the CDR3 is TGTGCCAGCAGCTTGGCAAACTACGAGCAGTACTTC. Residues: CASSLANYEQYF.

This clonotype is termed medium-sized (0.01 to 0.1%). The chain carries TRBV29-1 and TRBJ1-2, with 11 positions matching TRBD1. V was clipped by 5 bases and J by 2 bases; unmatched bases: 10. In germline, CDR1 is SQVTM, CDR2 ANQGSEA. This CDR3 is built from 16 residues. This chain's CDR3 is CSVPPGTGGSNYGYTF. CDR3 bases: TGCAGCGTTCCCCCCGGGACAGGGGGATCAAACTATGGCTACACCTTC.

Judged by abundance, this clonotype is medium-sized. The rearrangement joins TRBV12-3 or TRBV12-4 to TRBJ1-2; 8 nucleotides align to TRBD1. The trim removed 6 bases at V and 0 bases at J, leaving 12 bases unmatched. The length of the CDR3 is 17 residues. The CDR3, as DNA: TGTGCCAGCAGCCAGGGAGGACAGGGATCTCCTAACTATGGCTACACCTTC. This sequence encodes CASSQGGQGSPNYGYTF.

The V gene is TRBV27, the J gene TRBJ2-5; 11 bases map to TRBD2. Germline trimming cut 6 bases from V and 7 bases from J; bases unmatched to any gene: 13. Germline lookup yields CDR1 MNHEY and CDR2 SMNVEV (reference sequence). CDR3 length equals 16 residues. The CDR3 bases are TGTGCCAGCAGCCCCTCGACTAGCGGGGACCCAGGGACCCAGTACTTC. Its protein product is CASSPSTSGDPGTQYF.

This chain joins TRBV19 and TRBJ1-4, with D possibly matching TRBD1 (6 bases). The V gene lost 3 bases and the J gene lost 11 bases, with 19 bases spanning the gap. CDR1 is LNHDA and CDR2 is SQIVND in the germline V gene (reference sequence). The CDR3 contains 15 residues. In DNA, the CDR3 is TGTGCCAGTAGTATTCTGCAGGGGATTGTTCAGAAACTGTTTTTT. Its translation is CASSILQGIVQKLFF.

This clonotype was recorded a few times. The CDR3: CASSTSGTGSSGYTF. The DNA for the CDR3 is TGTGCCAGCTCAACATCCGGGACAGGGTCCTCTGGCTACACCTTC. The V and J genes are TRBV18 and TRBJ1-2; 9 nucleotides agree with TRBD1. The junction had 11 bases not matched to a gene; V was cut back by 5 bases and J by 7 bases. Per germline, CDR1 KGHSH and CDR2 LQKENI. The CDR3 is made up of 15 amino acids.

The chain uses TRBV12-3 or TRBV12-4 and TRBJ1-6; D possibly corresponds to TRBD1 (6 bases). V lost 1 base to trimming and J lost 7 bases, with 11 bases between them. The CDR3 runs 15 residues. The DNA for the CDR3 is TGTGCCAGCAGTTTAGGGGGGCTGGAGAATTCACCCCTCCACTTT. Residues: CASSLGGLENSPLHF.

This chain joins TRBV5-6 and TRBJ2-5, with a weak D call TRBD1 (7 bases). The CDR3 has 16 residues. The germline V and J ends were trimmed by 2 bases and 5 bases, with 19 bases remaining between them. From germline, CDR1 is SGHDT and CDR2 YYEEEE. The CDR3 sequence: CASSLSSSRGVETQYF. The CDR3 coding sequence is TGTGCCAGCAGCTTATCCTCCTCCAGGGGGGTGGAGACCCAGTACTTC. The full variable domain, rest sourced from reference TRBV5-6 and TRBJ2-5, is DAGVTQSPTHLIKTRGQQVTLRCSPKSGHDTVSWYQQALGQGPQFIFQYYEEEERQRGNFPDRFSGHQFPNYSSELNVNALLLGDSALYLCASSLSSSRGVETQYFGPGTRLLVL.

In this sample, this clonotype is medium-sized (0.01 to 0.1%). This chain uses TRBV29-1 with TRBJ1-4; D remains ambiguous. This CDR3 spans 14 amino acids. Per germline, CDR1 SQVTM and CDR2 ANQGSEA. Trimming removed 8 bases at V and 3 bases at J, with 16 bases between. CDR3 in DNA: TGCAGCTCCTCCGGGCGGGGTTCTAATGAAAAACTGTTTTTT. Its protein product is CSSSGRGSNEKLFF.

The rearrangement joins TRBV7-2 to TRBJ1-4; TRBD1 might be the D (5 bases). The CDR3 totals 15 residues. V gave up 1 base and J gave up 7 bases, with 13 bases separating them. Germline loops: CDR1 SGHTA, CDR2 FQGNSA. CDR3 loop: CASSLETAFSEKLFF. CDR3 sequence (DNA): TGTGCCAGCAGCTTAGAGACAGCATTCTCTGAAAAACTGTTTTTT.

The chain carries TRBV7-3 and TRBJ2-3; D not resolved. From germline, CDR1 is SGHTA and CDR2 FQGTGA. This CDR3 comprises 14 residues. The V gene lost 1 base and the J gene lost 6 bases, with 11 bases spanning the gap. DNA of the CDR3: TGTGCCAGCAGCTTAAGGGCCCGGCAGGATACGCAGTATTTT. Translating gives CASSLRARQDTQYF.

V usage is TRBV7-2 and J usage is TRBJ1-6; 9 nucleotides align to TRBD1. Germline V gives CDR1 SGHTA, CDR2 FQGNSA. The CDR3 extends over 16 amino acids. Trimming at V came to 1 base and at J to 6 bases, leaving 4 bases not matched to a gene. The CDR3 protein is CASSLGAGQGNSPLHF. The CDR3 DNA reads as TGTGCCAGCAGCTTAGGAGCGGGACAGGGTAATTCACCCCTCCACTTT.

This clonotype was seen many times. The CDR3 loop is CASSLNGPWGEKLFF. DNA for the CDR3: TGTGCCAGCAGTTTAAACGGGCCCTGGGGGGAAAAACTGTTTTTT. The V gene is TRBV28, the J gene TRBJ1-4, with a tentative D call TRBD1 (5 bases). Per the germline V gene, CDR1 is MDHEN and CDR2 is SYDVKM. The CDR3 runs 15 residues. Trimming shortened V by 2 bases and J by 8 bases, and 15 bases separated the two germline ends. Based on the CDR3 plus reference TRBV28 and TRBJ1-4, the full variable domain is DVKVTQSSRYLVKRTGEKVFLECVQDMDHENMFWYRQDPGLGLRLIYFSYDVKMKEKGDIPEGYSVSREKKERFSLILESASTNQTSMYLCASSLNGPWGEKLFFGSGTQLSVL.

In its sample, this clonotype ranks as medium-sized. The gene calls are TRBV29-1 and TRBJ2-1; unclear D gene. The germline V gene has CDR1 SQVTM and CDR2 ANQGSEA. The V end was cut by 4 bases, the J end by 13 bases, with 11 bases between. This CDR3 has 10 amino acids. In DNA form, the CDR3 reads TGCAGCGTTGCTTTGGGAACTCAGTTCTTC. Translating gives CSVALGTQFF.

In DNA, the CDR3 is TGTGCCAGCAGTGCCTCCGGGATCATGAACACTGAAGCTTTCTTT. Protein product: CASSASGIMNTEAFF. The chain has TRBV6-6 and TRBJ1-1; no firm D call. This CDR3 spans 15 amino acids. Germline V CDR1 and CDR2: MNHNY, SVGAGI (reference sequence). Trimming took off 5 bases at V and 0 bases at J, with 13 bases between the two ends.

In its sample, this clonotype was seen many times. The J gene is TRBJ1-5, the V gene TRBV28, with 7 bases matching TRBD1. CDR1 and CDR2 (germline): MDHEN, SYDVKM. V gave up 8 bases and J gave up 1 base; unmatched junction bases: 8. The CDR3 is made up of 15 amino acids. The CDR3 DNA sequence: TGTGCCAGCGCGCCCACAGGGGCGAGCAATCAGCCCCAGCATTTT. The encoded protein is CASAPTGASNQPQHF.

This chain links TRBV7-2 with TRBJ1-5; 11 bases are shared with TRBD1. V lost 2 bases and J lost 7; bases outside the gene matches: 4. Germline V lookup: CDR1 SGHTA, CDR2 FQGNSA. The CDR3 is made up of 15 amino acids. The CDR3 region has the DNA TGTGCCAGCAGCTTACGGACAGGGGGCCGGCAGCCCCAGCATTTT. It encodes CASSLRTGGRQPQHF.

This clonotype was recorded a few times. The J gene is TRBJ1-5, the V gene TRBV9; D ambiguous. V lost 0 bases and J lost 0, with 7 bases in between. CDR3 length: 15 residues. The germline V gene encodes CDR1 SGDLS and CDR2 YYNGEE. In DNA, the CDR3 is TGTGCCAGCAGCGTAGATCTGTCTAGCAATCAGCCCCAGCATTTT. The encoded protein is CASSVDLSSNQPQHF.

The rearrangement joins TRBV18 to TRBJ1-6; D is possibly TRBD1 (6 bases). This CDR3 is built from 16 residues. V shed 3 bases and J shed 8 bases, with 17 bases lying between them. Per germline, CDR1 KGHSH and CDR2 LQKENI. In nucleotides, the CDR3 is TGTGCCAGCTCACCGGACTTTATAGGGGGGGATTCACCCCTCCACTTT. This sequence encodes CASSPDFIGGDSPLHF.

This clonotype is medium-sized (0.01 to 0.1%) by share. The chain combines TRBV20-1 with TRBJ2-2; 8 bases align to TRBD1. Germline lookup yields CDR1 DFQATT and CDR2 SNEGSKA (reference sequence). After removal of 3 bases from V and 3 bases from J, the junction contained 6 bases not matched to a gene. CDR3 size: 15 residues. The CDR3 sequence is CSASPGGSDTGELFF. Written as DNA, the CDR3 is TGCAGTGCTAGCCCAGGGGGCTCGGACACCGGGGAGCTGTTTTTT.

This clonotype is labeled medium-sized. The chain combines TRBV5-6 with TRBJ1-2; 11 nucleotides match TRBD1. This CDR3 is built from 14 residues. V was clipped by 2 bases and J by 8 bases; unmatched bases: 5. CDR1 SGHDT and CDR2 YYEEEE come from the germline V gene. CDR3 DNA sequence: TGTGCCAGCAGCTTATGGGACAGGGGGGGAGGCTACACCTTC. Its protein is CASSLWDRGGGYTF.

The sample holds a few counts of this clonotype. The chain combines TRBV28 with TRBJ2-4; possible D gene TRBD1, 6 bases. Trimming took off 3 bases at V and 7 bases at J, with 19 bases between the two ends. The CDR3 length is 16 residues. Germline loops: CDR1 MDHEN, CDR2 SYDVKM. The DNA of the CDR3 is TGTGCCAGCAGTTTCCGAACCAAATTAACAGGGAACATTCAGTACTTC. Residues: CASSFRTKLTGNIQYF.